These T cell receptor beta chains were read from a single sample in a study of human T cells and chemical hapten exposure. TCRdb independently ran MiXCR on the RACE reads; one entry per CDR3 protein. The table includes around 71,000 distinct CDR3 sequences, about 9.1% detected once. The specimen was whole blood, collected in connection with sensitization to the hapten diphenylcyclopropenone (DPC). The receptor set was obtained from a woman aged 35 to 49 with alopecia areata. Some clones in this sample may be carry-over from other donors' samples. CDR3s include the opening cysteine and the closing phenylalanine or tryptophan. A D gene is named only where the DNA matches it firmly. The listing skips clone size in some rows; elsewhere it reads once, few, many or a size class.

CDR3: CASSLPWSYEQYF; DNA: TGTGCCAGCTCACTCCCGTGGTCCTACGAGCAGTACTTC; V: TRBV18; size: many; J: TRBJ2-7; D: NA
CDR3: CASSHGTRRGTGELFF; DNA: TGCGCCAGCAGCCATGGGACTAGGAGGGGAACCGGGGAGCTGTTTTTT; V: TRBV4-1; size: NA; J: TRBJ2-2; D: TRBD2
CDR3: CATTPVTSFQQQETQYF; DNA: TGTGCCACCACCCCAGTTACCTCGTTCCAACAACAAGAGACCCAGTACTTC; V: TRBV24-1; size: many; J: TRBJ2-5; D: NA
CDR3: CAISESTGSNQPQHF; DNA: TGTGCCATCAGTGAGTCGACTGGGAGCAATCAGCCCCAGCATTTT; V: TRBV10-3; size: few; J: TRBJ1-5; D: NA
CDR3: CASSLVGQVNRPQHF; DNA: TGTGCCAGCAGCTTAGTGGGGCAGGTAAATCGGCCCCAGCATTTT; V: TRBV7-2; size: few; J: TRBJ1-5; D: NA
CDR3: CASSSLVRGTGELFF; DNA: TGTGCCAGCAGCTCCCTAGTGCGCGGCACCGGGGAGCTGTTTTTT; V: TRBV7-9; size: many; J: TRBJ2-2; D: NA
CDR3: CASSQGPTGEYEQYF; DNA: TGTGCCAGCAGCCAAGGACCGACAGGGGAATACGAGCAGTACTTC; V: TRBV4-2; size: many; J: TRBJ2-7; D: TRBD1
CDR3: CASSLDDFAGHNEQFF; DNA: TGTGCCAGCAGCTTAGACGACTTCGCCGGCCACAATGAGCAGTTCTTC; V: TRBV11-2; size: many; J: TRBJ2-1; D: NA
CDR3: CATSRPAGGYPTGELFF; DNA: TGTGCCACCAGCAGACCAGCGGGAGGGTACCCCACCGGGGAGCTGTTTTTT; V: TRBV15; size: many; J: TRBJ2-2; D: TRBD2
CDR3: CASRRTGENTEAFF; DNA: TGTGCCAGCCGTAGGACAGGGGAGAACACTGAAGCTTTCTTT; V: TRBV14; size: many; J: TRBJ1-1; D: TRBD1
CDR3: CASSYSSLGGSFYNEQFF; DNA: TGTGCCAGCAGTTACTCGAGTCTGGGGGGATCTTTCTACAATGAGCAGTTCTTC; V: TRBV6-6; size: many; J: TRBJ2-1; D: NA
CDR3: CASSLASTNTDTQYF; DNA: TGTGCCAGCAGCCTCGCCTCTACCAACACAGATACGCAGTATTTT; V: TRBV9; size: NA; J: TRBJ2-3; D: NA
CDR3: CASSRRGQQDEQYF; DNA: TGTGCCAGCTCCCGACGGGGGCAACAAGACGAGCAGTACTTC; V: TRBV18; size: many; J: TRBJ2-7; D: NA
CDR3: CASSGTGESPLHF; DNA: TGTGCCAGCTCCGGGACAGGGGAGTCACCCCTCCACTTT; V: TRBV19; size: many; J: TRBJ1-6; D: TRBD1
CDR3: CASSLVQRRADTQYF; DNA: TGTGCCAGCAGCTTAGTTCAGCGGAGAGCAGATACGCAGTATTTT; V: TRBV11-2; size: many; J: TRBJ2-3; D: NA
CDR3: CASSGREGGTEAFF; DNA: TGTGCCAGCAGTGGGCGGGAGGGGGGCACTGAAGCTTTCTTT; V: TRBV25-1; size: many; J: TRBJ1-1; D: NA
CDR3: CASSYTWSINYGYTF; DNA: TGTGCCAGCAGCTACACCTGGTCGATTAACTATGGCTACACCTTC; V: TRBV7-2; size: once; J: TRBJ1-2; D: NA
CDR3: CASSLGPGEAFF; DNA: TGTGCCAGCAGCTTAGGGCCAGGGGAAGCTTTCTTT; V: TRBV7-9; size: few; J: TRBJ1-1; D: NA
CDR3: CSVSGGSYEQYF; DNA: TGCAGCGTTTCCGGGGGCTCCTACGAGCAGTACTTC; V: TRBV29-1; size: NA; J: TRBJ2-7; D: NA
CDR3: CASSPHLGNQPQHF; DNA: TGTGCCAGCAGTCCCCATCTGGGCAATCAGCCCCAGCATTTT; V: TRBV6-6; size: few; J: TRBJ1-5; D: NA
CDR3: CASSLGETGGGTEAFF; DNA: TGTGCCAGCAGCTTAGGGGAGACAGGAGGAGGGACTGAAGCTTTCTTT; V: TRBV7-9; size: NA; J: TRBJ1-1; D: NA
CDR3: CASSSTSGGSTRPQETQYF; DNA: TGTGCCAGCAGCTCGACTAGCGGGGGTTCTACTCGCCCACAAGAGACCCAGTACTTC; V: TRBV7-8; size: NA; J: TRBJ2-5; D: TRBD2